This T cell receptor beta chain was found in a study of T-cell reconstitution after alpha-beta-depleted transplantation in children (dated by TCRdb to about 2016). For the wider study: Using TCR repertoire profiling, the study followed T-cell immune reconstitution in a quantitative way in children after TCRalphabeta/CD19-depleted allogeneic hematopoietic cell transplantation.

This clonotype has at least ten counts. What antigen it recognizes has not been identified. It has no much larger one-base neighbor in the sample; base qualities were not kept. The library was produced with PCR. The instrument was an Illumina HiSeq 2500. TCR library preparation used molecular barcoding, with unique molecular identifiers applied to normalize quantification of the TCRbeta repertoire. TCRdb took the public reads, trimmed them with fastp at Q25, ran MiXCR for clone calling and kept in-frame beta chains. For every CDR3 protein sequence, its rows merge into one entry that carries the most common genes and DNA. The sample table shows roughly 89,000 distinct CDR3 sequences, and roughly an eighth are seen once. Over 11% of the sample rests with the top ten. Sample: PBMCs from the stem cell graft donor, taken from the stem cell graft. This receptor was obtained from a human donor who donated a stem cell graft to a child with inherited bone marrow failure.

The CDR3 reads as follows: CASSYLAGGSNEQFF. The DNA reads as follows: TGCGCCAGCAGCTATTTAGCGGGCGGCTCCAATGAGCAGTTCTTC. The V gene is TRBV5-1 and the J gene is TRBJ2-1, and TRBD2 aligns with 7 junction nucleotides. Trimmed from V: 3 bases; trimmed from J: 6 bases; junction bases lacking a gene match: 9. Including the terminal cysteine and phenylalanine, the CDR3 comprises 15 residues. Only the CDR3 part of the read is kept: 45 bases, read in frame from the first base. The germline V gene yields SGHRS for CDR1 and YFSETQ for CDR2.